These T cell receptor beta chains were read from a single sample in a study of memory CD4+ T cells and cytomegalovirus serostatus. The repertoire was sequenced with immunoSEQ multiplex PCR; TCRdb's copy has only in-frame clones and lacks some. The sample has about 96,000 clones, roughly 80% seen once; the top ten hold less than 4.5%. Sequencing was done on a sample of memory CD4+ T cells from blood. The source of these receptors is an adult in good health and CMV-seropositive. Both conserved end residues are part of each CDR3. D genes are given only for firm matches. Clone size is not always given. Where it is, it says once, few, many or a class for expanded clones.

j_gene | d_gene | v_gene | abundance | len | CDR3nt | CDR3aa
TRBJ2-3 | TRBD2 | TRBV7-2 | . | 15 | TGTGCCAGCAGCGTAGCGGGAGGGTGGGTGAATACGCAGTATTTT | CASSVAGGWVNTQYF
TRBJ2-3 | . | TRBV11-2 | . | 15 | TGTGCCAGCAGCTTAGAACCTCAGCCCACAGATACGCAGTATTTT | CASSLEPQPTDTQYF
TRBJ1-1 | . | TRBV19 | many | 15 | TGTGCCAGTAGCTCGTGGGGGGGGCTGAACACTGAAGCTTTCTTT | CASSSWGGLNTEAFF
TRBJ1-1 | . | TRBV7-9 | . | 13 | TGTGCCAGCAGCTTAGTTGGGCGGGGTTCGGCTTTCTTT | CASSLVGRGSAFF
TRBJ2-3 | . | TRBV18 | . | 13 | TGTGCCAGTTCAAGAGATCACACAGATACGCAGTATTTT | CASSRDHTDTQYF
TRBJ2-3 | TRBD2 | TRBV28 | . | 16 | TGTGCCAGCAGTACCGGATTAGCGGGAAGTGCAGATACGCAGTATTTT | CASSTGLAGSADTQYF
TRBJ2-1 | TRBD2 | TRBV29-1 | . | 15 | TGCAGCGGATCACTAGTAGCGGGAAGGTGGGATGAGCAGTTCTTC | CSGSLVAGRWDEQFF
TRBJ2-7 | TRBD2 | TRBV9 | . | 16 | TGTGCCAGCAGCGGGCTCAGGTTGCGGGAGTCCCACGAGCAGTACTTC | CASSGLRLRESHEQYF
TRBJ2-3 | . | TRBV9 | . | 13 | TGTGCCAGCAGCGTAGTCAATAGAGATACGCAGTATTTT | CASSVVNRDTQYF
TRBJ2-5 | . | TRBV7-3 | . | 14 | TGTGCCAGCAGCCCACAGGGAAGGAGAGAGACCCAGTACTTC | CASSPQGRRETQYF
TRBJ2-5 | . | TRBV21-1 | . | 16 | TGTGCCAGCAGCCAAAGCCCCCAGGGACAGGGAGAGACCCAGTACTTC | CASSQSPQGQGETQYF
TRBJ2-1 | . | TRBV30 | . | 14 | TGTGCCTGGAGGAGGGGGGGCACGTTCTATGAGCAGTTCTTC | CAWRRGGTFYEQFF
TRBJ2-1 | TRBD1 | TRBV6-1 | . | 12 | TGTGCCAGCATCCGACAGGGCAATGAGCAGTTCTTC | CASIRQGNEQFF
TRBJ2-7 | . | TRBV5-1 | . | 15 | TGCGCCAGCAGCTTGCAGGCGAGCGCCCGCGACGGGCAGTACTTC | CASSLQASARDGQYF
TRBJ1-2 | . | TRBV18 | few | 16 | TGTGCCAGCTCACCCTACACAGAGATGAACGACAATGGCTACACCTTC | CASSPYTEMNDNGYTF
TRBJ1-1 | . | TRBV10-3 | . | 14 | TGTGCCATCAGCCTAGTTGGGGAGAACACTGAAGCTTTCTTT | CAISLVGENTEAFF
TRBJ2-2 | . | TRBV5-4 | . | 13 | TGTGCCAGCAGTCCTGGACACCCCGGGGAGCTGTTTTTT | CASSPGHPGELFF
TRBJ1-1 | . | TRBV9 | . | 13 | TGTGCCAGCAGCCCCCCCTGGAACACTGAAGCTTTCTTT | CASSPPWNTEAFF
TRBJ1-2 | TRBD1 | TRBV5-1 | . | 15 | TGCGCCAGCAAGGGGGAACCGGGACAGGGCACTGGCTACACCTTC | CASKGEPGQGTGYTF
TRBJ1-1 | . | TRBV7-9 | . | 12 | TGTGCCAGCAGCTTACAGGAAAGAGGAGCTTTCTTT | CASSLQERGAFF
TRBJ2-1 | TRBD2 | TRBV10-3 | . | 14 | TGTGCCATCAGTGATACTAGCGGGAGCAATGAGCAGTTCTTC | CAISDTSGSNEQFF
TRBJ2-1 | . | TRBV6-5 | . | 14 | TGTGCCAGCAGTTACCCTCCGCGCTCCAATGAGCAGTTCTTC | CASSYPPRSNEQFF
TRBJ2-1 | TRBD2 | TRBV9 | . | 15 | TGTGCCAGCAGCGTAGGGGGGCTAGCGGGAGTTGAGCAGTTCTTC | CASSVGGLAGVEQFF
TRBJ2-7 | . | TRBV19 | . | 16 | TGTGCCAGTAGTATAGAAAGTTCGGCGGTGGGCTACGAGCAGTACTTC | CASSIESSAVGYEQYF
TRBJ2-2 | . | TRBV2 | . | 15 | TGTGCCAGCAGTGAAGACAAAACCCCGACCGGGGAGCTGTTTTTT | CASSEDKTPTGELFF
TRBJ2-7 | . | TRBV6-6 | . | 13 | TGTGCCAGCAGACCTAGGGGGGAGGGCCGGGACAACTTC | CASRPRGEGRDNF
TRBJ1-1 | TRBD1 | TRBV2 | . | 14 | TGTGCCAGCAGTAAGGACAGGGGGAACACTGAAGCTTTCTTT | CASSKDRGNTEAFF
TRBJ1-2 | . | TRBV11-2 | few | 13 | TGTGCCAGCAGCGCCCGACAAGTCCATGGCTACACCTTC | CASSARQVHGYTF
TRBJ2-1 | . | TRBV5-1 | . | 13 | TGCGCCAGCAGCTTGGACAACTACAATGAGCAGTTCTTC | CASSLDNYNEQFF
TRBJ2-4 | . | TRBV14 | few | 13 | TGTGCCAGCAGCCAAGACAGGCAAAACATTCAGTACTTC | CASSQDRQNIQYF
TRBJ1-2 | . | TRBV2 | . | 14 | TGTGCCAGCGCTCAGGGAAATTCCTACTATGGCTACACCTTC | CASAQGNSYYGYTF
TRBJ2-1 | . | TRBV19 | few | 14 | TGTGCCAGTAGTATGTCCCACACGTACAATGAGCAGTTCTTC | CASSMSHTYNEQFF
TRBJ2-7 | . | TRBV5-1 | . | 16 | TGCGCCAGCAGCGAATCCAGTTCCTGGGGAGGTTCCGAGCAGTACTTC | CASSESSSWGGSEQYF
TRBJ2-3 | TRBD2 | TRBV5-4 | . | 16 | TGTGCCAGCAGCCTGCGAGCGGGGGCAGTTACAGATACGCAGTATTTT | CASSLRAGAVTDTQYF
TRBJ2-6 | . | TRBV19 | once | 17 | TGTGCCAGTAGTATGTCTCAGGGAGAGGGGGGGGCCAACGTCCTGACTTTC | CASSMSQGEGGANVLTF
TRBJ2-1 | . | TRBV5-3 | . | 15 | TGTGCCAGAAGCCGCGGGACTTCTAGGAGCTATGAGCAGTTCTTC | CARSRGTSRSYEQFF
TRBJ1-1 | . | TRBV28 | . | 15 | TGTGCCAGCAGTCCAGCGGGATCTCTGAACACTGAAGCTTTCTTT | CASSPAGSLNTEAFF
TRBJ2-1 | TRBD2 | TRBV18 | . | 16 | TGTGCCAGCTCACCACCGACGGGGGGCTCCTACAATGAGCAGTTCTTC | CASSPPTGGSYNEQFF
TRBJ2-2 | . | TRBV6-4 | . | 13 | TGTGCCAGCCGGCAGGAGGCTCTCGGGGAGCTGTTTTTT | CASRQEALGELFF
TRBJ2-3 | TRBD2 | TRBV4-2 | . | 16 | TGTGCCAGCAGCCAAGATCGTACCAGCGGGAGAGATACGCAGTATTTT | CASSQDRTSGRDTQYF
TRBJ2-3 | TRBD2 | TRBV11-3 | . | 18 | TGTGCCAGCAGCTTAGATAGCGGGGGATCCACCACCAGTGGGAAGCAGTATTTT | CASSLDSGGSTTSGKQYF
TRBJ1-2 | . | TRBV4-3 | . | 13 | TGCGCCAGCAGCCAAGAACTCTCGGATGGCTACACCTTC | CASSQELSDGYTF
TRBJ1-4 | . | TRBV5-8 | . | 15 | TGTGCCAGCAGCTTGGTTTTAGGTGGGAACGAAAAACTGTTTTTT | CASSLVLGGNEKLFF
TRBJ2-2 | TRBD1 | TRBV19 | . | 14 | TGTGCCACCAAGCCCACAGGGGTAGCCGGGGAGCTGTTTTTT | CATKPTGVAGELFF
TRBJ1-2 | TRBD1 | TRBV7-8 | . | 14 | TGTGCCAGCAGCTTAGAGGGGGCTTTCGGCGGCTACACCTTC | CASSLEGAFGGYTF
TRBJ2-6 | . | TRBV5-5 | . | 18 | TGTGCCAGCAGCTTGGGTGGTGGGCCAGGCTCTGGGGCCAACGTCCTGACTTTC | CASSLGGGPGSGANVLTF
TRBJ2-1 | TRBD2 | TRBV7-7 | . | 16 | TGTGCTAGCAGCTTGGGACTAGCGGGAGCGGTGGATGAGCAGTTCTTC | CASSLGLAGAVDEQFF
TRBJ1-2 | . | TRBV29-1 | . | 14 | TGCAGCGTTGAAAAGGGTTATGGCAACTATGGCTACACCTTC | CSVEKGYGNYGYTF
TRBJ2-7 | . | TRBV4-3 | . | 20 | TGCGCCAGCAGCCAAGAGATCACGGGATGGGGACGCGTGGAGACCTACGAGCAGTACTTC | CASSQEITGWGRVETYEQYF
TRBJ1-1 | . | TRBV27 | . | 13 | TGTGCCAGCAGCCGAGTCATGAACACTGAAGCTTTCTTT | CASSRVMNTEAFF
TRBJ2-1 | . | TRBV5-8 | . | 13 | TGTGCCAGCGAGGTTAGCGCCTACAATGAGCAGTTCTTC | CASEVSAYNEQFF
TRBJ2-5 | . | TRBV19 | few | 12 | TGTGCCAGTGGACACATGGGAGAGACCCAGTACTTC | CASGHMGETQYF
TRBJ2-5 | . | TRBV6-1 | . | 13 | TGTGCCAGCTCTGAAGGGGGGTGGGAGACCCAGTACTTC | CASSEGGWETQYF